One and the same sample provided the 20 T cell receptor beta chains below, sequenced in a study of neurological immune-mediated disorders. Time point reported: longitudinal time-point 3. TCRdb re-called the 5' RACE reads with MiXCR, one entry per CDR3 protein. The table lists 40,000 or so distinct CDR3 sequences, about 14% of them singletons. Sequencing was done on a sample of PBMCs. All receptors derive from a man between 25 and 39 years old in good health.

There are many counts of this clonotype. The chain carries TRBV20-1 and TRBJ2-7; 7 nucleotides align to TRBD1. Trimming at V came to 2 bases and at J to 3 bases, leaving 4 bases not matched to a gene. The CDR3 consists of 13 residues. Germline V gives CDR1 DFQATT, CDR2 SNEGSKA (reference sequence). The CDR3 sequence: CSARTGTVYEQYF. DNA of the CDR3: TGCAGTGCTAGAACCGGGACAGTCTACGAGCAGTACTTC.

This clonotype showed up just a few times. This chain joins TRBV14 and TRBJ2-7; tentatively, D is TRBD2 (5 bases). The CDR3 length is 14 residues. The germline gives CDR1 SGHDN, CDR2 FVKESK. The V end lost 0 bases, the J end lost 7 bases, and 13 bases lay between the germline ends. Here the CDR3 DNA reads TGTGCCAGCAGCCAAGACCCGGGGTTCAGAGAGCAGTACTTC. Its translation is CASSQDPGFREQYF.

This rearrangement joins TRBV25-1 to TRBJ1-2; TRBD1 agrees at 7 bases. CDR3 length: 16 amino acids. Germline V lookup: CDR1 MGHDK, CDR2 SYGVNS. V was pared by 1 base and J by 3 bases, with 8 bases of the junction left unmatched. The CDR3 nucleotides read TGTGCCAGCAGTGAATTCCAGGGGGGGTGCGACTATGGCTACACCTTC. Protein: CASSEFQGGCDYGYTF.

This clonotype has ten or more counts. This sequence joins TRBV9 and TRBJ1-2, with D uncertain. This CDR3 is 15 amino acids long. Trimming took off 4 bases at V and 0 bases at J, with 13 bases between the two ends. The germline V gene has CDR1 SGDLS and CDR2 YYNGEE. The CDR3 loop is CASSTEKLPNYGYTF. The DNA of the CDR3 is TGTGCCAGCAGCACCGAAAAGCTACCTAACTATGGCTACACCTTC.

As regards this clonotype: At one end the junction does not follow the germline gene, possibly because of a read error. CDR3 in amino acids: CTSSQEDRAYEQYF. DNA of the CDR3: TGCACCAGCAGCCAAGAGGACAGGGCCTATGAGCAGTACTTC. The chain combines TRBV4-1 with TRBJ2-7, with 8 bases lining up with TRBD1. The CDR3 spans 14 residues. CDR1 is MGHRA, CDR2 YSYEKL, per germline.

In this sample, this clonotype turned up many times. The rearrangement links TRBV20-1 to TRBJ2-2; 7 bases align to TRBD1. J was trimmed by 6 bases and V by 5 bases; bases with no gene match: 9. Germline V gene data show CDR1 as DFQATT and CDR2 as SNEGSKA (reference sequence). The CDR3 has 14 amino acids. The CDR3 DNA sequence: TGCAGTGCTCAAATCGACACAGGGGCCGGGGAGCTGTTTTTT. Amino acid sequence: CSAQIDTGAGELFF.

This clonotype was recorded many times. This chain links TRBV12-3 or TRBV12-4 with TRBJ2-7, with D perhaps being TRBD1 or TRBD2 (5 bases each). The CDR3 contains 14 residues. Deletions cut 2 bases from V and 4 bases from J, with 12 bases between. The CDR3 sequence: CASSLRGVGYEQYF. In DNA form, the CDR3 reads TGTGCCAGCAGTTTAAGGGGAGTTGGATACGAGCAGTACTTC.

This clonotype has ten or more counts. The CDR3 nucleotides read TGTGCCAGCAGTCTAGACAGGGGAGCTGCCTATGGCTACACCTTC. This translates into CASSLDRGAAYGYTF. The chain links TRBV27 to TRBJ1-2; 8 nucleotides agree with TRBD1. The ends lost 5 bases at V and 4 bases at J; junction bases unmatched: 9. This CDR3 comprises 15 residues. The V gene's germline CDR1 is MNHEY and CDR2 SMNVEV (reference sequence).

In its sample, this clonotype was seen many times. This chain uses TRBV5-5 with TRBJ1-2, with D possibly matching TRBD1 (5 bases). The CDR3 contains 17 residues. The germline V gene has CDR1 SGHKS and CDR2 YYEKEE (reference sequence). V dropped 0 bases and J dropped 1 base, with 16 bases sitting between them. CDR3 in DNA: TGTGCCAGCAGCTTGGCTTTTCCAGCTGGGGGTAACTATGGCTACACCTTC. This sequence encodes CASSLAFPAGGNYGYTF.

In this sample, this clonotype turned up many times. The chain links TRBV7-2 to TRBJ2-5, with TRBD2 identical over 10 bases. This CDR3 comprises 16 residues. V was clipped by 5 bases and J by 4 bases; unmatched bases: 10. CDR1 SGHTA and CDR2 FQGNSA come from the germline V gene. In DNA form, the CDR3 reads TGTGCCAGCAGCCCAACGACTAGCGGGTACCTAGAGACCCAGTACTTC. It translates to CASSPTTSGYLETQYF.

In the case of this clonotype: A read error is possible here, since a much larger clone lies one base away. CDR3 DNA: TGTGCCAGCACTCGAGCAGGGGGCGGCTACGAGCTGTACTTC. Translation gives CASTRAGGGYELYF. The chain combines TRBV6-5 with TRBJ2-7, with 8 nucleotides matching TRBD1. Germline CDR1 is MNHEY and CDR2 is SVGAGI. This CDR3 is 14 amino acids long.

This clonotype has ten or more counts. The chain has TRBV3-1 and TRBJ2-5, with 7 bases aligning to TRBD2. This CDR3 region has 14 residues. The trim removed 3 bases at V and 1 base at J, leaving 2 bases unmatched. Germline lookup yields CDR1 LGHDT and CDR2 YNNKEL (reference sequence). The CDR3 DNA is TGTGCCAGCAGCCAGGGGGGGTTCCAAGAGACCCAGTACTTC. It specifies CASSQGGFQETQYF.

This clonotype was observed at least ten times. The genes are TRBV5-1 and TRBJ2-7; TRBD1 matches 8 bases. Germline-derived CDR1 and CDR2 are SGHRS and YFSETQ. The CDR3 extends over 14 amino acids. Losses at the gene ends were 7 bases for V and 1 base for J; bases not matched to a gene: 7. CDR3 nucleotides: TGCGCCAGCGGCGGACAGGGACCGTCCTACGAGCAGTACTTC. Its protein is CASGGQGPSYEQYF.

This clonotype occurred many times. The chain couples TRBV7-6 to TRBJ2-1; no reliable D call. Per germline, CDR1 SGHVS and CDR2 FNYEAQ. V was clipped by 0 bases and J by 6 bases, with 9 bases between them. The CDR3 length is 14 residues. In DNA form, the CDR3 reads TGTGCCAGCAGCTTAGCGGGTCTCCTCAATGAGCAGTTCTTC. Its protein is CASSLAGLLNEQFF.

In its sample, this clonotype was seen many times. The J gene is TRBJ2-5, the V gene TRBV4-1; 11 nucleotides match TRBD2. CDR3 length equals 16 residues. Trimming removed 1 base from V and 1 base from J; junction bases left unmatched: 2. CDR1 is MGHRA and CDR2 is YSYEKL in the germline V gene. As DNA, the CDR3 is TGCGCCAGCAGCCAAGTCACTAGCGGGGGCCAAGAGACCCAGTACTTC. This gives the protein CASSQVTSGGQETQYF.

CDR3 in amino acids: CAIAVDNEQFF. The DNA of the CDR3 is TGTGCCATCGCCGTGGACAATGAGCAGTTCTTC. J is TRBJ2-1 and V is TRBV10-3; D gene unclear. Deletions cut 8 bases from V and 5 bases from J, with 7 bases between. This CDR3 is built from 11 residues. The V gene's germline CDR1 is ENHRY and CDR2 SYGVKD.

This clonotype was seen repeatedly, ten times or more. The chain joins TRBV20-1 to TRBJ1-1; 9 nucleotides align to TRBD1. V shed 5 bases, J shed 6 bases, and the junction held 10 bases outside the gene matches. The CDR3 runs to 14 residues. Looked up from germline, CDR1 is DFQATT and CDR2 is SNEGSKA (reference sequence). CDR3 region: CSAPGATGGAEAFF. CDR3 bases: TGCAGTGCTCCTGGCGCGACAGGGGGGGCTGAAGCTTTCTTT.

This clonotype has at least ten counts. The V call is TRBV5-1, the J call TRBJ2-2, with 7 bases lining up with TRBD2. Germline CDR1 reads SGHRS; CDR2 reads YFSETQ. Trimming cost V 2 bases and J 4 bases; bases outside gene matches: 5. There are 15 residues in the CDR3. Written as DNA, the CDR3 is TGCGCCAGCAGCTTTTCTGCGGGAGTCACCGGGGAGCTGTTTTTT. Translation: CASSFSAGVTGELFF.

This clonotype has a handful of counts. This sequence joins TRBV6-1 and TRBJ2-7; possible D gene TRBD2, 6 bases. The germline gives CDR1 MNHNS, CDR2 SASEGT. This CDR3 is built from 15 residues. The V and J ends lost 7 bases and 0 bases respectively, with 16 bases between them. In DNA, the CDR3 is TGTGCCAGCAAGACACTAGCAGATAGCTCCTACGAGCAGTACTTC. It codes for CASKTLADSSYEQYF.

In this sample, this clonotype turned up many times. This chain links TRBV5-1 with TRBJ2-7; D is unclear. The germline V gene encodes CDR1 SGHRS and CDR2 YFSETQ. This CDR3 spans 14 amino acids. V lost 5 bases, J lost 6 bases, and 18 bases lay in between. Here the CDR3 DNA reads TGCGCCAGCAGAGCCTCGACCAAGACCCCCGAGCAGTACTTC. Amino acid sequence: CASRASTKTPEQYF.